This T cell receptor beta chain was documented in a study of control samples from healthy donors and cancer patients. The germline V gene encodes CDR1 KGHSH and CDR2 LQKENI. Trimming took off 6 bases at V and 2 bases at J, with 20 bases between the two ends. The CDR3 is 16 amino acids. Assay used: immunoSEQ multiplex PCR; TCRdb lists only in-frame clones, some missing. Of tens of thousands of clones listed, about 94% are singletons. The TCR comes from a woman in her twenties or thirties in good health. The J gene is TRBJ2-7, the V gene TRBV18; the D is unclear. Input material: blood. Written as DNA, the CDR3 is TGTGCCAGCTCGGCCTCCAGTCGGAATGGGGCCTACGAGCAGTACGTC. Its protein product is CASSASSRNGAYEQYV.